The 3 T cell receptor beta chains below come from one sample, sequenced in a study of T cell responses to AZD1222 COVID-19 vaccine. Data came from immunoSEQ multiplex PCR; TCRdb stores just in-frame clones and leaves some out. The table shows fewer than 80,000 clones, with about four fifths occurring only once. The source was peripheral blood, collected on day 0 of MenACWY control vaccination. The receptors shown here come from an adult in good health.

CDR3 bases: TGTGCCAGTAGTGATCGATTCCGGGGCAATCAGCCCCAGCATTTT. Protein product: CASSDRFRGNQPQHF. This chain links TRBV19 with TRBJ1-5, with no clear D. The V and J ends lost 5 bases and 2 bases respectively, with 13 bases between them. This CDR3 has 15 amino acids. Germline assignment: CDR1 LNHDA and CDR2 SQIVND (reference sequence).

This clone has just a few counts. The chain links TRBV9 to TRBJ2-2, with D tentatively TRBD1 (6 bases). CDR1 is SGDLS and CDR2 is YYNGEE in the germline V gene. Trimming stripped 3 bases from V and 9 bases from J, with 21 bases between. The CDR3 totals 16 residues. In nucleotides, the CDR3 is TGTGCCAGCAGCGCTAGTCCGGGACAACCTTTAAGGGAGCTGTTTTTT. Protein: CASSASPGQPLRELFF.

CDR3 DNA sequence: TGTGCCAGTAGCCCGATGGGGGCGATTCCCACAGATACGCAGTATTTT. Its protein product is CASSPMGAIPTDTQYF. The rearrangement links TRBV19 to TRBJ2-3; possible D gene TRBD1, 6 bases. CDR1 is LNHDA and CDR2 is SQIVND in the germline V gene (reference sequence). The CDR3 length is 16 residues. V was pared by 6 bases and J by 2 bases, with 18 bases between.